This TCR beta chain is from a study of cytomegalovirus exposure and HLA in healthy donors. Overall study findings and caveats: Common viral pathogens (according to a later analysis) appeared linked to several of the most significant clusters. Being productive about 90% or about 30% of the time was typical of most TCR beta V segments in an earlier analysis.

Concerning this clone: Its matching antigen is unknown.

Germline V gene lookup returns CDR1 MNHEY and CDR2 SVGAGI. CDR3 length: 11 amino acids. The V end lost 0 bases, the J end lost 14 bases, and 8 bases lay between the germline ends. Amplification used 60 Vbeta primers and 13 Jbeta primers. Here immunoSEQ multiplex PCR was the method, and the copy in TCRdb shows in-frame clones only, minus some. This table has about 160,000 clones, 70% to 80% appearing once. This receptor was taken from a man aged 35-49 years in good health and CMV-seronegative. The sequenced sample was PBMCs. The chain links TRBV6-5 to TRBJ2-1; maybe TRBD1 (5 bases). The DNA for the CDR3 is TGTGCCAGCAGTTACTCAGGGGCAAAGTTCTTC. Translation gives CASSYSGAKFF.